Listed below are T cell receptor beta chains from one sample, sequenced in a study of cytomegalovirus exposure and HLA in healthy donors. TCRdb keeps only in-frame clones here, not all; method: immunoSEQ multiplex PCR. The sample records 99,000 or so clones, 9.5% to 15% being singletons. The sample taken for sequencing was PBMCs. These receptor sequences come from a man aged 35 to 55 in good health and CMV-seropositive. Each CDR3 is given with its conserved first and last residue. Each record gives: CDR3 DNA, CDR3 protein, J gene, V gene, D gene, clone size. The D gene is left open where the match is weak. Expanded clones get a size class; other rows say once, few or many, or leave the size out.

TGTGCCAGCAGCTTAGAGTTTATAGTTTACTCCTACGAGCAGTACTTC CASSLEFIVYSYEQYF TRBJ2-7 TRBV7-2 . .
TGTGCCAGCTCGCAGGGACAGAGTCTCGACACTGAAGCTTTCTTT CASSQGQSLDTEAFF TRBJ1-1 TRBV18 TRBD1 few
TGCGCCAGCAGCTTGGGAGGACAAATCACAGATACGCAGTATTTT CASSLGGQITDTQYF TRBJ2-3 TRBV5-1 . few
TGTGCCAGCAGCTTCCCGGGGAGCACTGAAGCTTTCTTT CASSFPGSTEAFF TRBJ1-1 TRBV5-4 . .
TGTGCCAGCTCACCTACGGACAGGTCAAACTCCTACGAGCAGTACTTC CASSPTDRSNSYEQYF TRBJ2-7 TRBV18 TRBD1 .
TGTGCCAGCAGCTTGGTTCGGGGGGAATCTGAAGCTTTCTTT CASSLVRGESEAFF TRBJ1-1 TRBV5-8 . .
TGTGCTAGTGCCCCCCCCTCGGGTCTCTCCTACTACAGCACAGATACGCAGTATTTT CASAPPSGLSYYSTDTQYF TRBJ2-3 TRBV12-5 . few
TGTGCCAGCATAACCCCTAGCGACTCCGAGCAGTACTTC CASITPSDSEQYF TRBJ2-7 TRBV7-8 . few
TGTGCCAGCAGCCTTGGGACAGGGGATTTTTATGAGCAGTTCTTC CASSLGTGDFYEQFF TRBJ2-1 TRBV11-2 TRBD1 .
TGTGCCAGCAGCTTAATGCTGGCCCTCCAAGAGACCCAGTACTTC CASSLMLALQETQYF TRBJ2-5 TRBV7-8 . .
TGTGCCACCCCGGGACAGGGAACCGGGGAGCTGTTTTTT CATPGQGTGELFF TRBJ2-2 TRBV2 TRBD1 .
TGTGCCAGCATAGGGACTTCCGTCACGGGGACCGGGGAGCTGTTTTTT CASIGTSVTGTGELFF TRBJ2-2 TRBV2 . .
TGTGCCACCAGCACCCGGGACCAAGAGACCCAGTACTTC CATSTRDQETQYF TRBJ2-5 TRBV15 . few
TGTGCCAGCAGCGTAGACCCAGGGGAAAACTACGAGCAGTACTTC CASSVDPGENYEQYF TRBJ2-7 TRBV9 . few